These 5 T cell receptor beta chains share one sample of origin, sequenced in a study of T cell changes during pregnancy in multiple sclerosis. The table came from immunoSEQ multiplex PCR; TCRdb's copy has only in-frame clones and leaves some out. The sample consists of some 60,000 clones, approximately 90% of them appearing once. This sample comprised peripheral blood, obtained in the first trimester of pregnancy. The receptors stem from a female donor in good health, enrolled as a control in a pregnancy study.

This chain joins TRBV18 and TRBJ1-5, with TRBD1 identical over 7 bases. The CDR3 has 14 amino acids. CDR1 is KGHSH, CDR2 LQKENI, per germline. V was pared by 2 bases and J by 2 bases, with 0 bases of the junction left unmatched. The CDR3 sequence: CASSPDRGNQPQHF. CDR3 coding DNA: TGTGCCAGCTCACCAGACAGGGGCAATCAGCCCCAGCATTTT.

The gene calls are TRBV5-4 and TRBJ2-3, with TRBD2 as a possible D gene (5 bases). CDR3 length: 14 amino acids. Germline-derived CDR1 and CDR2 are SGHNT and YYREEE (reference sequence). Trimming pared 2 bases from V and 4 bases from J, leaving 11 bases between. The CDR3 region is CASSFGVDPDTQYF. The DNA for the CDR3 is TGTGCCAGCAGCTTCGGGGTGGACCCAGATACGCAGTATTTT. The full variable domain, with the rest looked up from reference TRBV5-4 and TRBJ2-3, is ETGVTQSPTHLIKTRGQQVTLRCSSQSGHNTVSWYQQALGQGPQFIFQYYREEENGRGNFPPRFSGLQFPNYSSELNVNALELDDSALYLCASSFGVDPDTQYFGPGTRLTVL.

This chain links TRBV5-6 with TRBJ2-5, with 7 bases that match TRBD2. J lost 0 bases, V lost 4 bases, and 6 bases had no gene match. Germline CDR1 SGHDT, CDR2 YYEEEE. The CDR3 has 15 residues. Here the CDR3 reads CASSGGVFYQETQYF. Written as DNA, the CDR3 is TGTGCCAGCAGCGGGGGGGTGTTTTACCAAGAGACCCAGTACTTC.

This clone came up once. V gene TRBV28 combines with J gene TRBJ1-2; TRBD1 matches 7 bases. Germline loops: CDR1 MDHEN, CDR2 SYDVKM. V dropped 5 bases and J dropped 5; count of bases not matched to a gene: 8. There are 14 residues in the CDR3. CDR3 residues: CASSGVQGWYGYTF. The DNA for the CDR3 is TGTGCCAGCAGTGGGGTACAGGGGTGGTATGGCTACACCTTC.

The chain recombines TRBV7-2 with TRBJ2-1; TRBD1 aligns across 8 bases. The V and J ends lost 3 bases and 7 bases, in that order; junction bases with no gene match: 2. Germline CDR1 SGHTA, CDR2 FQGNSA. The CDR3 covers 13 residues. The CDR3 DNA follows: TGTGCCAGCAGCTTCAGGGGGCTTAATGAGCAGTTCTTC. This encodes CASSFRGLNEQFF.